This passage covers 23 T cell receptor beta chains from one sample sequenced in a study of T cells in Graves' hyperthyroidism and ophthalmopathy. What was amplified from RNA transcripts were TCR beta CDR3 regions. Researchers ran a first-round RT-PCR on the TCR CDR3 using the HTBI primer set. TCRdb ran MiXCR on the multiplex PCR reads and lists one entry per CDR3 protein. The repertoire holds 530,000 or so distinct CDR3 sequences, with about 43% as singletons. What was sequenced was peripheral blood or thyroid tissue (not recorded which). The receptor source for this set is a woman aged 18 to 35 with Graves' hyperthyroidism.

CDR3 coding DNA: TGTGCCACCAGTGACCCCGGACGAGGAGCGTCCCAGCATTTT. Encoded protein: CATSDPGRGASQHF. The chain combines TRBV24-1 with TRBJ1-5; no firm D call. Germline V gene data show CDR1 as KGHDR and CDR2 as SFDVKD. The CDR3 sequence is 14 residues long. Trimming stripped 4 bases from V and 11 bases from J, with 17 bases between.

The chain carries TRBV9 and TRBJ2-5; 14 bases align to TRBD2. Germline V gene sequence: CDR1 SGDLS, CDR2 YYNGEE. The V and J ends lost 2 bases and 10 bases, in that order; junction bases with no gene match: 4. CDR3 size: 14 residues. CDR3 DNA: TGTGCCAGCAGCGTCGGGACTAGCGGGAGCCTCCAGTACTTC. Its translation is CASSVGTSGSLQYF.

This clonotype was found a few times. V usage is TRBV18 and J usage is TRBJ1-5, with D tentatively TRBD1 (5 bases). The CDR3 has 15 amino acids. Germline CDR1 reads KGHSH; CDR2 reads LQKENI. The V gene lost 2 bases and the J gene lost 3 bases, with 11 bases spanning the gap. The CDR3 here is CASSPIGGPNQPQHF. CDR3 DNA: TGTGCCAGCTCACCAATTGGGGGACCCAATCAGCCCCAGCATTTT.

CDR3 loop: CASSEISSYEQYF. CDR3 sequence (DNA): TGCGCCAGCAGTGAGATTAGCTCCTACGAGCAGTACTTC. V is TRBV10-2 and J is TRBJ2-7; D gene ambiguous. V lost 2 bases and J 0 bases, leaving 5 bases between the germline ends. This CDR3 is built from 13 residues. The germline V gene has CDR1 WSHSY and CDR2 SAAADI.

The rearrangement uses TRBV2 and TRBJ1-2; D is unresolved. The CDR3 runs to 14 residues. Germline CDR1 and CDR2: SNHLY and FYNNEI. V was pared by 7 bases and J by 8 bases, with 20 bases between. The CDR3 protein is CASIRSGGSWGYTF. The CDR3 coding sequence is TGTGCCAGCATAAGGTCTGGCGGGAGCTGGGGCTACACCTTC.

V and J are TRBV3-1 and TRBJ2-5; D might be TRBD1 (5 bases). In germline, CDR1 is LGHDT, CDR2 YNNKEL (reference sequence). The CDR3 length is 15 residues. V lost 3 bases and J lost 5, with 16 bases in between. CDR3 DNA: TGTGCCAGCAGCCATGCAGGGTATACGGGCGAGACCCAGTACTTC. Translated, it gives CASSHAGYTGETQYF.

This chain uses TRBV27 with TRBJ1-1, with TRBD1 matching 9 bases. The J segment lost 4 bases and the V segment lost 7 bases, leaving 4 bases of the junction unmatched. CDR1 and CDR2 (germline): MNHEY, SMNVEV (reference sequence). The CDR3 is made up of 13 amino acids. The CDR3 bases are TGTGCCAGCACCGACAGGGGGAGCACTGAAGCTTTCTTT. It translates to CASTDRGSTEAFF.

This clonotype was seen repeatedly, ten times or more. The chain combines TRBV13 with TRBJ2-7, with TRBD2 as a possible D gene (6 bases). CDR1 is PRHDT, CDR2 FYEKMQ, per germline (reference sequence). Between the trimmed V and J ends, which lost 4 bases and 4 bases, there was a span of 17 bases. The CDR3 contains 15 residues. This CDR3 reads CASSSRDSLIYEQYF. The CDR3 DNA sequence: TGTGCCAGCAGCTCGCGGGACTCCCTGATATACGAGCAGTACTTC.

CDR3 residues: CSILTGLRETQYF. The DNA of the CDR3 is TGCAGCATCCTGACAGGGCTGCGGGAGACCCAGTACTTC. This chain uses TRBV29-1 with TRBJ2-5, with 7 bases aligning to TRBD1. The length of the CDR3 is 13 residues. The germline CDR1 and CDR2 sequences are SQVTM and ANQGSEA. Losses at the gene ends were 8 bases for V and 5 bases for J; bases not matched to a gene: 11.

About this clonotype itself: This may be a read error: a much more frequent sequence differs by one nucleotide. This sequence joins TRBV7-2 and TRBJ2-2, with 7 bases identical to TRBD1. The germline gives CDR1 SGHTA, CDR2 FQGNSA. The CDR3 has 16 amino acids. The chain's CDR3 is CAGSLQTGRSTGELFF. CDR3 DNA: TGTGCCGGCAGCCTTCAGACAGGGCGGAGCACCGGGGAGCTGTTTTTT.

This clonotype was seen repeatedly, ten times or more. The gene calls are TRBV29-1 and TRBJ2-3; no clear D gene. The CDR3 runs 12 residues. Germline lookup yields CDR1 SQVTM and CDR2 ANQGSEA. Trimming removed 8 bases at V and 4 bases at J, with 13 bases between. The CDR3 is CSSFAPPDTQYF. In DNA, the CDR3 is TGCAGCTCTTTCGCCCCCCCAGATACGCAGTATTTT.

Regarding this clonotype: Since no conserved phenylalanine or tryptophan closes the CDR3, a read error is the likely cause. The DNA is omitted, as the CDR3 cannot be located on it reliably, and the CDR3 follows TCRdb's listing. The chain's CDR3 is CSVDYIAG. This sequence joins TRBV29-1 and TRBJ2-6; the tabulated D call, TRBD2, remains unverified against the DNA. Germline CDR1 reads SQVTM; CDR2 reads ANQGSEA. The CDR3 totals 8 residues, both ends included.

This clonotype turned up a few times. The rearrangement joins TRBV27 to TRBJ2-7, with D perhaps matching TRBD2 (6 bases). The germline gives CDR1 MNHEY, CDR2 SMNVEV (reference sequence). V dropped 6 bases and J dropped 6 bases, with 21 bases sitting between them. CDR3 size: 15 residues. The CDR3 loop reads CASSGWGDGAPEQYF. In DNA, the CDR3 is TGTGCCAGCAGCGGGTGGGGGGACGGGGCCCCCGAGCAGTACTTC.

The rearrangement uses TRBV29-1 and TRBJ1-1, with D tentatively TRBD1 (5 bases). CDR1 SQVTM and CDR2 ANQGSEA come from the germline V gene. The CDR3 covers 13 residues. V lost 6 bases and J 4 bases, leaving 15 bases between the germline ends. The CDR3 loop is CSVARQGITEAFF. DNA of the CDR3: TGCAGCGTGGCCCGGCAGGGAATCACTGAAGCTTTCTTT.

The gene calls are TRBV24-1 and TRBJ2-1, with 11 nucleotides matching TRBD2. This CDR3 comprises 16 residues. CDR1 is KGHDR, CDR2 SFDVKD, per germline. The J segment lost 6 bases and the V segment lost 4 bases, leaving 7 bases of the junction unmatched. In nucleotides, the CDR3 is TGTGCCACCAGTGAACCACTAGCGGGAGACAGCAATGAGCAGTTCTTC. As protein: CATSEPLAGDSNEQFF.

The genes are TRBV29-1 and TRBJ2-1, with a weak D call TRBD2 (6 bases). Trimming took 0 bases from V and 4 from J, leaving 10 bases between them. The CDR3 runs to 14 residues. CDR1 and CDR2 from the germline V gene are SQVTM and ANQGSEA. Here the CDR3 DNA reads TGCAGCGTTGAAGATCATGGGAGGTACAATGAGCAGTTCTTC. It encodes CSVEDHGRYNEQFF.

Many counts were recorded for this clonotype. The chain carries TRBV20-1 and TRBJ2-7, with D uncertain. The V gene's germline CDR1 is DFQATT and CDR2 SNEGSKA (reference sequence). Trimming removed 3 bases from V and 2 bases from J, with 14 bases in between. The CDR3 has 14 residues. CDR3 residues: CSASHFRGPYEQYF. Here the CDR3 DNA reads TGCAGTGCTAGTCACTTTCGAGGCCCCTACGAGCAGTACTTC.

The chain uses TRBV5-1 and TRBJ1-5, with D tentatively TRBD1 (5 bases). Trimming removed 4 bases from V and 15 bases from J, with 14 bases in between. The length of the CDR3 is 11 residues. From germline, CDR1 is SGHRS and CDR2 YFSETQ. The CDR3 coding sequence is TGCGCCAGCAGCACAGGACTAGCGGGGCATTTT. This encodes CASSTGLAGHF.

The rearrangement uses TRBV2 and TRBJ2-7; 7 positions match TRBD2. V gave up 4 bases and J gave up 11 bases; unmatched junction bases: 17. CDR1 SNHLY and CDR2 FYNNEI come from the germline V gene. The CDR3 sequence is 15 residues long. CDR3 coding DNA: TGTGCCAGCAGTGCGACGGGTGGTGCGGGGGACCTTGAGTACTTC. It yields the protein CASSATGGAGDLEYF.

The rearrangement links TRBV7-9 to TRBJ2-7, with 9 bases fitting TRBD1. The CDR3 is 11 amino acids. The germline V gene encodes CDR1 SEHNR and CDR2 FQNEAQ (reference sequence). V was pared by 8 bases and J by 7 bases, with 3 bases of the junction left unmatched. The CDR3 nucleotides read TGTGCCAGCGGACAGGGGAGGGAGCAGTACTTC. Translating it yields CASGQGREQYF.

This clonotype appeared many times. The chain combines TRBV9 with TRBJ2-5, with 11 nucleotides matching TRBD2. With 3 bases clipped from V and 2 bases from J, the junction kept 6 bases outside the gene matches. CDR1 is SGDLS, CDR2 YYNGEE, per germline. This CDR3 has 16 amino acids. The CDR3 loop is CASSASLAGGQETQYF. The CDR3 DNA reads as TGTGCCAGCAGCGCGAGTCTAGCGGGAGGTCAAGAGACCCAGTACTTC.

The chain employs TRBV6-5 and TRBJ1-4, with TRBD1 as a possible D gene (5 bases). The germline V gene encodes CDR1 MNHEY and CDR2 SVGAGI. The CDR3 runs to 17 residues. V was pared by 8 bases and J by 5 bases, with 24 bases between. CDR3 amino acids: CASLPRTSSTGNEKLFF. In DNA, the CDR3 is TGTGCCAGCCTACCCAGGACAAGTTCTACGGGGAATGAAAAACTGTTTTTT.

The chain is built from TRBV7-9 and TRBJ2-1; 7 nucleotides agree with TRBD1. With 8 bases clipped from V and 5 bases from J, the junction kept 9 bases outside the gene matches. Germline CDR1 is SEHNR and CDR2 is FQNEAQ (reference sequence). The CDR3 consists of 14 residues. CDR3 residues: CASGWDRVNNEQFF. CDR3 sequence (DNA): TGTGCCAGCGGATGGGACAGAGTTAACAATGAGCAGTTCTTC. Variable domain in full (rest from reference TRBV7-9 and TRBJ2-1): DTGVSQNPRHKITKRGQNVTFRCDPISEHNRLYWYRQTLGQGPEFLTYFQNEAQLEKSRLLSDRFSAERPKGSFSTLEIQRTEQGDSAMYLCASGWDRVNNEQFFGPGTRLTVL.